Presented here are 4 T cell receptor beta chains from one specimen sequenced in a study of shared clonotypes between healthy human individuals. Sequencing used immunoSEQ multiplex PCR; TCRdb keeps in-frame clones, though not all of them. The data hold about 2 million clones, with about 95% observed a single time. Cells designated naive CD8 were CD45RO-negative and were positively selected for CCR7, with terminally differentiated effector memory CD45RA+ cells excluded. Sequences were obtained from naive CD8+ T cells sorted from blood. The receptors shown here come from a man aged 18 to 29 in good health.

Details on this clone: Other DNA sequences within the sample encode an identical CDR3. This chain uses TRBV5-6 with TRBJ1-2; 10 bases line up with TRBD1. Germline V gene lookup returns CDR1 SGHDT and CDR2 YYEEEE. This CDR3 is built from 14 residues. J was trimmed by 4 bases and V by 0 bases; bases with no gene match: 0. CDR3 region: CASSLGQGAYGYTF. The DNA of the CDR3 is TGTGCCAGCAGCTTGGGACAGGGGGCCTATGGCTACACCTTC.

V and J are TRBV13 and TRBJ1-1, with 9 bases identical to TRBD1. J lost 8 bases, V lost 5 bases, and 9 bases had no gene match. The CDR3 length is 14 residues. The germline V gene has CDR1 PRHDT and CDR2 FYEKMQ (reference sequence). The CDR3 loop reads CASSPQTGGPEAFF. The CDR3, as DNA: TGTGCCAGCAGCCCGCAAACAGGGGGCCCAGAAGCTTTCTTT.

This CDR3 reads CASSPFQSYEQYF. The CDR3 DNA follows: TGCGCCAGCAGCCCTTTCCAGAGTTACGAGCAGTACTTC. The chain employs TRBV4-1 and TRBJ2-7; D is unresolved. Germline lookup yields CDR1 MGHRA and CDR2 YSYEKL. There are 13 residues in the CDR3. V lost 4 bases, J lost 4 bases, and 11 bases lay in between.

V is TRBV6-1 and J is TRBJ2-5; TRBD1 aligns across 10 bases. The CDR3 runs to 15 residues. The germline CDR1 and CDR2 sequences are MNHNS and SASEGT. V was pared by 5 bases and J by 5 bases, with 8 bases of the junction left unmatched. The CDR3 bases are TGTGCCAGCAGTCGGACAGGGGGTTCTATGGAGACCCAGTACTTC. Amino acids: CASSRTGGSMETQYF.